One sample yielded the 13 T cell receptor beta chains listed below, sequenced in a study of T cell clonotyping in hematopoietic cell transplantation. The repertoire was sequenced with immunoSEQ multiplex PCR; TCRdb's copy has only in-frame clones and lacks some. The data show about 7,200 clones, with 70% to 90% seen just once and about 4.7% held by the top ten. The sequencing here drew on PBMCs, taken 30 days after allogeneic stem cell transplant. These receptors were obtained from a female patient in her fifties who had an allogeneic stem cell transplant from an unrelated donor, so the T cells may come from the graft donor. Some clones in this sample may be carry-over from other donors' samples.

The V call is TRBV27, the J call TRBJ2-2; D gene uncertain. The CDR3 covers 11 residues. With 4 bases removed from V and 8 bases from J, the gap between germline ends came to 5 bases. Germline V gene data show CDR1 as MNHEY and CDR2 as SMNVEV (reference sequence). As DNA, the CDR3 is TGTGCCAGCAGTTCCATAGGGGAGCTGTTTTTT. The encoded protein is CASSSIGELFF.

V gene TRBV5-1 combines with J gene TRBJ2-3; 9 bases map to TRBD1. The V gene's germline CDR1 is SGHRS and CDR2 YFSETQ. V lost 0 bases and J lost 3; bases outside the gene matches: 5. CDR3 length: 16 amino acids. CDR3: CASSLDSGTGTDTQYF. The CDR3 DNA is TGCGCCAGCAGCTTGGACTCCGGGACAGGGACAGATACGCAGTATTTT.

This chain links TRBV28 with TRBJ1-4; 7 positions agree with TRBD1. The CDR3 sequence is 14 residues long. Germline CDR1 MDHEN, CDR2 SYDVKM. The V gene end was trimmed by 4 bases and the J gene end by 8 bases; junction bases not matched to a gene: 7. CDR3 in amino acids: CASSWDRQTEKLFF. For the CDR3, the DNA is TGTGCCAGCAGTTGGGACAGACAAACGGAAAAACTGTTTTTT.

Here the CDR3 DNA reads TGTGCCAGCAGTTTTAAACCGGACTGGTTACTTTACGAGCAGTACTTC. Translation gives CASSFKPDWLLYEQYF. V gene TRBV28 combines with J gene TRBJ2-7; TRBD2 is a possible D gene (5 bases). This CDR3 region has 16 residues. Germline V gene data show CDR1 as MDHEN and CDR2 as SYDVKM. Trimming stripped 3 bases from V and 4 bases from J, with 19 bases between.

This sequence joins TRBV27 and TRBJ2-1, with D unresolved. The germline V and J ends were trimmed by 4 bases and 7 bases, with 14 bases remaining between them. This CDR3 contains 14 residues. Germline CDR1 and CDR2: MNHEY and SMNVEV (reference sequence). The CDR3 is CASSSSAGQNEQFF. The DNA for the CDR3 is TGTGCCAGCAGTTCCTCGGCAGGCCAGAATGAGCAGTTCTTC.

The J gene is TRBJ1-2, the V gene TRBV5-4, with TRBD1 matching over 8 bases. J was trimmed by 0 bases and V by 5 bases; bases with no gene match: 12. This CDR3 is built from 17 residues. Germline CDR1 reads SGHNT; CDR2 reads YYREEE (reference sequence). Here the CDR3 reads CASRPGQGMYSNYGYTF. The CDR3 coding sequence is TGTGCCAGCAGACCCGGACAGGGAATGTATTCTAACTATGGCTACACCTTC.

The chain uses TRBV2 and TRBJ1-5; D is possibly TRBD1 (6 bases). Germline V lookup: CDR1 SNHLY, CDR2 FYNNEI. The CDR3 totals 15 residues. The V and J ends lost 8 bases and 3 bases respectively, with 17 bases between them. The chain's CDR3 is CASGGRLGYNQPQHF. In DNA form, the CDR3 reads TGTGCCAGCGGGGGCAGACTGGGCTACAATCAGCCCCAGCATTTT.

V is TRBV7-8 and J is TRBJ1-2, with D possibly TRBD1 on 5 matching bases. There are 15 residues in the CDR3. Deletions cut 7 bases from V and 4 bases from J, with 19 bases between. Germline V gives CDR1 SGHVS, CDR2 FQNEAQ. CDR3 amino acids: CASTLRGDALYGYTF. CDR3 nucleotides: TGTGCCAGCACCCTGCGAGGGGACGCCCTCTATGGCTACACCTTC.

The V call is TRBV27, the J call TRBJ2-2; 7 bases align to TRBD1. This CDR3 has 16 amino acids. Trimming removed 6 bases from V and 2 bases from J; junction bases left unmatched: 9. Germline CDR1 and CDR2: MNHEY and SMNVEV (reference sequence). As DNA, the CDR3 is TGTGCCAGCAGCCCGAACAGGGGATTAAACACCGGGGAGCTGTTTTTT. It codes for CASSPNRGLNTGELFF.

The chain is built from TRBV19 and TRBJ1-1; D not resolved. Germline V gene data show CDR1 as LNHDA and CDR2 as SQIVND (reference sequence). The V end was cut by 3 bases, the J end by 1 base, with 6 bases between. CDR3 size: 13 residues. The CDR3 bases are TGTGCCAGTAGTATGGACGCGAACACTGAAGCTTTCTTT. It encodes CASSMDANTEAFF. Full variable domain (outside the CDR3, taken from reference TRBV19 and TRBJ1-1): DGGITQSPKYLFRKEGQNVTLSCEQNLNHDAMYWYRQDPGQGLRLIYYSQIVNDFQKGDIAEGYSVSREKKESFPLTVTSAQKNPTAFYLCASSMDANTEAFFGQGTRLTVV.

Written as DNA, the CDR3 is TGTGCCAGCAGTCCGCCTCCCGGACAGGACACCGGGGAGCTGTTTTTT. It encodes CASSPPPGQDTGELFF. The chain carries TRBV28 and TRBJ2-2; 7 nucleotides line up with TRBD1. Losses at the gene ends were 5 bases for V and 3 bases for J; bases not matched to a gene: 9. CDR1 and CDR2 (germline): MDHEN, SYDVKM. The CDR3 consists of 16 residues.

The J gene is TRBJ1-1, the V gene TRBV29-1; a weak D match, TRBD1 (5 bases). Trimming pared 7 bases from V and 10 bases from J, leaving 22 bases between. From germline, CDR1 is SQVTM and CDR2 ANQGSEA. This CDR3 contains 13 residues. The CDR3 is CSAAGQRGRGAFF. The CDR3 DNA is TGCAGCGCCGCCGGACAACGGGGGAGAGGAGCTTTCTTT.

The V gene is TRBV6-1, the J gene TRBJ2-7; D unresolved. Germline loops: CDR1 MNHNS, CDR2 SASEGT. CDR3 length equals 12 residues. The DNA of the CDR3 is TGTGCCAGCAGTGAAGAGACAAAGGACCGAGACGTC. Protein sequence: CASSEETKDRDV.